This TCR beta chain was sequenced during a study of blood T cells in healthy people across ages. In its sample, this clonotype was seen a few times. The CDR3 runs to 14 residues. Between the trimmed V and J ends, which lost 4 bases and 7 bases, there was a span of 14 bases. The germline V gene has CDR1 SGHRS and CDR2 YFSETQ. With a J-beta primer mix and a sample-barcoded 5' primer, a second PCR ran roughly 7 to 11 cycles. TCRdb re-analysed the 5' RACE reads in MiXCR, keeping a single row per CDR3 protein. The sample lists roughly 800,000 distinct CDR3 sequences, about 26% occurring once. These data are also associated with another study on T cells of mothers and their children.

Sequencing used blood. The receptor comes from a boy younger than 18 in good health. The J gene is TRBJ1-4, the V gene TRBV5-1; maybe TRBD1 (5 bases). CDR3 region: CASSPKPGAEKLFF. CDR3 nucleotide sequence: TGCGCCAGCAGCCCGAAACCCGGGGCTGAAAAACTGTTTTTT.